This T cell receptor beta chain was sequenced in a study of blood T cell repertoires in COVID-19. Looking at the study overall: Italy, Spain and the United States were the sources of the convalescent and acute COVID-19 samples.

Per the original methods: Quantification of nucleated cells was approximated via reference gene primer amplification. Assay used: immunoSEQ multiplex PCR; TCRdb lists only in-frame clones, some missing. Clone size and V and J calls were adopted from that table, with D and trimming inferred from the DNA. The table includes some 200,000 clones, around 87% detected once. This clone was recorded once. In germline, CDR1 is SGHVS, CDR2 FQNEAQ. Trimming left V 0 bases short and J 2 bases short, with 11 bases between. The length of the CDR3 is 15 residues. Participants were aged about 18 to 95 years, lived in 24 US areas, and enrolled virtually.

The sample comprised PBMCs or T cells enriched from blood (not recorded which). This clonotype was obtained from a young woman in a cohort exposed to, infected with or recovered from COVID-19 (not recorded which). The chain uses TRBV7-8 and TRBJ2-7, with unresolved D. This chain's CDR3 is CASSLALSVPYEQYF. As DNA, the CDR3 is TGTGCCAGCAGCTTAGCGCTTTCGGTCCCCTACGAGCAGTACTTC.